This TCR beta chain stems from a study of cytotoxic CD8 clonotypes in ibrutinib-treated CLL. Study background: Average yields of around 230,000 productive templates and around 100,000 productive rearrangements characterized the samples.

This clone was detected only a few times. This CDR3 comprises 13 residues. Germline V CDR1 and CDR2: SGHTA, FQGTGA. Trimming at V came to 4 bases and at J to 5 bases, leaving 2 bases not matched to a gene. Assay used: immunoSEQ multiplex PCR; TCRdb lists only in-frame clones, some missing. The table shows more than 85,000 clones, with approximately 77% occurring only once. The genes are TRBV7-3 and TRBJ1-5; 7 positions agree with TRBD1. The specimen comprised PBMCs, sampled after 24 months of ibrutinib treatment. This TCR was recovered from a human donor with chronic lymphocytic leukemia. Here the CDR3 DNA reads TGTGCCAGCAGCTCCCAGGGGGATCAGCCCCAGCATTTT. As protein: CASSSQGDQPQHF.